This T cell receptor (beta chain) appears in the sequencing data of a study of control samples from healthy donors and cancer patients. Clones were sequenced by immunoSEQ multiplex PCR, and TCRdb holds only the in-frame ones, with some missing. Of roughly 84,000 clones listed, about nine tenths are singletons. The germline CDR1 and CDR2 sequences are LGHDT and YNNKEL (reference sequence). Trimming left V 1 base short and J 0 bases short, with 12 bases between. The CDR3 covers 16 residues. The source is a man over 45 in good health. V and J are TRBV3-1 (or the pseudogene TRBV3-2) and TRBJ1-2; no definite D call. The sample taken for sequencing was blood. The CDR3 bases are TGTGCCAGCAGCCAAGTCGCCAACAGACCTAACTATGGCTACACCTTC. This gives the protein CASSQVANRPNYGYTF.